This T cell receptor beta chain was documented in a study of CD8+CD57+ T cells in acquired aplastic anemia. On the study more broadly: DNA from sorted CD4+ and CD8+ cells averaged approximately 3.2 ug. Study-level findings and limits: Patients and controls had in common 25 to 30 CD8+ CDR3 sequences. Between patients and controls, CD8+ Simpson's diversity did not vary significantly.

Worth noting for this clonotype: Its antigen is unidentified.

This CDR3 region has 15 residues. V was clipped by 0 bases and J by 2 bases; unmatched bases: 1. The germline gives CDR1 SGHRS, CDR2 YFSETQ. Previously, flow cytometry had revealed CD8+CD57+ cell expansion in the patients chosen for sequencing. Profiling of TCR beta VDJ combinations and CDR3 sequences used genomic DNA as template. A single record per CDR3 protein comes from TCRdb applying MiXCR to the reads. The data hold under 200,000 distinct CDR3 sequences, with 40% to 60% observed a single time. This chain uses TRBV5-1 with TRBJ1-5, with TRBD1 matching 8 bases. Sequenced material: sorted CD4+, CD8+, or CD8+CD57+ T cells (not recorded which) from PBMCs. The source is a human donor with aplastic anemia. CDR3 nucleotide sequence: TGCGCCAGCAGCTTGGGGGGACAGGGCAATCAGCCCCAGCATTTT. Translated, it gives CASSLGGQGNQPQHF.